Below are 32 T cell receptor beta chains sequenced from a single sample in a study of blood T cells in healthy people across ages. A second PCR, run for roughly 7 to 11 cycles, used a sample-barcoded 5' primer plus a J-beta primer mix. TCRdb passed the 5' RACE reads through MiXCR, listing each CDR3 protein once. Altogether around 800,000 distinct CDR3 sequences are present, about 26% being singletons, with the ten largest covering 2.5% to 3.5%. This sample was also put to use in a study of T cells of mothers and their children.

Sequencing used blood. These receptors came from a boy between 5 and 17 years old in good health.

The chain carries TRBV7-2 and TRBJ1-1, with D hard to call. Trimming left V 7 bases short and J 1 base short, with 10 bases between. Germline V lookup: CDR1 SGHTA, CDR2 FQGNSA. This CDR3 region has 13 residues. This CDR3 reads CASTQWANTEAFF. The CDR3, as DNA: TGTGCCAGCACCCAGTGGGCGAACACTGAAGCTTTCTTT.

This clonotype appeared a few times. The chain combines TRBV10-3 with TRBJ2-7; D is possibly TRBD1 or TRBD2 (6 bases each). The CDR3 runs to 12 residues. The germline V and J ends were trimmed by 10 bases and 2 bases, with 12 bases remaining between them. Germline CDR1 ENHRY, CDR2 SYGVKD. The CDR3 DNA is TGTGCCAGCGGGACAAACCCCTACGAGCAGTACTTC. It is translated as CASGTNPYEQYF.

The CDR3: CSVERALGETQYF. Written as DNA, the CDR3 is TGCAGCGTTGAAAGGGCCCTGGGAGAGACCCAGTACTTC. The chain employs TRBV29-1 and TRBJ2-5; D uncertain. V lost 2 bases to trimming and J lost 4 bases, with 11 bases between them. The length of the CDR3 is 13 residues. CDR1 is SQVTM and CDR2 is ANQGSEA in the germline V gene.

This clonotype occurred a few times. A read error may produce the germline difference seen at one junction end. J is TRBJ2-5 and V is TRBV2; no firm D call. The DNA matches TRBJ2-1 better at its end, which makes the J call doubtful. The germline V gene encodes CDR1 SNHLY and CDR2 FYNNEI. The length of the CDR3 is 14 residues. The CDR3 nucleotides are TGTGCCAGCACTGAAAGGTTACAGAACAATGAGCAGTTCTTC. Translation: CASTERLQNNEQFF.

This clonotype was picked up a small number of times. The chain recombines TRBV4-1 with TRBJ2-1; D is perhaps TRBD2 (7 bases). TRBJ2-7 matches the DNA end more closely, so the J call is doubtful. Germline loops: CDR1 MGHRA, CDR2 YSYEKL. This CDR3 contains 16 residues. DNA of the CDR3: TGCGCCAGCAGCCAAGATAGTGCGGGGGCAGGATACGAGCAGTACTTC. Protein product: CASSQDSAGAGYEQYF.

CDR3 coding DNA: TGTGCCAGCAGTTCCCCGGGACAGTTAGAAAATCAGCCCCAGCATTTT. Protein sequence: CASSSPGQLENQPQHF. The chain employs TRBV12-3 or TRBV12-4 and TRBJ1-5; 7 nucleotides agree with TRBD1. With 4 bases clipped from V and 4 bases from J, the junction kept 10 bases outside the gene matches. This CDR3 contains 16 residues.

The CDR3 DNA follows: TGCAGTGCGGCCCTCGGCTATGGCTACACCTTC. Translating gives CSAALGYGYTF. The J gene is TRBJ1-2, the V gene TRBV20-1; D is unclear. Germline values: CDR1 DFQATT, CDR2 SNEGSKA (reference sequence). The CDR3 loop spans 11 amino acids. V was cut by 6 bases and J by 4 bases, with 9 bases left in between.

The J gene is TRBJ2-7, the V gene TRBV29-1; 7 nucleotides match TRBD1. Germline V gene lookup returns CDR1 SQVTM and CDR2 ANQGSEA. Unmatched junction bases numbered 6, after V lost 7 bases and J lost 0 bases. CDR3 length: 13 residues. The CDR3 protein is CSAQGESSYEQYF. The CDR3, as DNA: TGCAGCGCCCAGGGGGAGAGCTCCTACGAGCAGTACTTC.

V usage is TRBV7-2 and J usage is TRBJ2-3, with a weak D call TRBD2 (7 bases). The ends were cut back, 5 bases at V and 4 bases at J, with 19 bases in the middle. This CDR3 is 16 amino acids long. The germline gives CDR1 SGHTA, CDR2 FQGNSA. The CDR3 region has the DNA TGTGCCAGCAGCCCCCTCGGGGGGCCGACTGCAGATACGCAGTATTTT. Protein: CASSPLGGPTADTQYF.

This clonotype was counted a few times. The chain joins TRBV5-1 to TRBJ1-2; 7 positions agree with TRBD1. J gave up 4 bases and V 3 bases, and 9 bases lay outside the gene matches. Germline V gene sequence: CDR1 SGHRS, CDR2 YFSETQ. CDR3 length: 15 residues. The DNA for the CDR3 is TGCGCCAGCAGCTCTCTCGGACAGGCGACCTATGGCTACACCTTC. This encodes CASSSLGQATYGYTF. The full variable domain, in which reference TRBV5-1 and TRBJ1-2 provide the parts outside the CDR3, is KAGVTQTPRYLIKTRGQQVTLSCSPISGHRSVSWYQQTPGQGLQFLFEYFSETQRNKGNFPGRFSGRQFSNSRSEMNVSTLELGDSALYLCASSSLGQATYGYTFGSGTRLTVV.

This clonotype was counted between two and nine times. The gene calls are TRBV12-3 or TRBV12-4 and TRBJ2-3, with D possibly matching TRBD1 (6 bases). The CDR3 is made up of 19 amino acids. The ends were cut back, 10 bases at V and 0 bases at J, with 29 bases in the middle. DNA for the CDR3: TGTGCCACCACGACAGGTCGCGTATGGCCTTTCTCTAGCACAGATACGCAGTATTTT. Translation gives CATTTGRVWPFSSTDTQYF.

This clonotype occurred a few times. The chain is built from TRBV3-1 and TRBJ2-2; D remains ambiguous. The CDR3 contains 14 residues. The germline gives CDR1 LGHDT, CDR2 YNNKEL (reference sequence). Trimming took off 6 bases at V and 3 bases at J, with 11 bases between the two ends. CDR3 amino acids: CASRPTYDTGELFF. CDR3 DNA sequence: TGTGCCAGCAGACCAACCTATGACACCGGGGAGCTGTTTTTT.

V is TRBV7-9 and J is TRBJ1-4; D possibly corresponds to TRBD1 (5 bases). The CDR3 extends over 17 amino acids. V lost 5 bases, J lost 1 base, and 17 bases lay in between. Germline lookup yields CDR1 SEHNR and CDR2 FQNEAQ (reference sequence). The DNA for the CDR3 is TGTGCCAGCAGCCTCATTTCCGACGGGGGAACTAATGAAAAACTGTTTTTT. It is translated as CASSLISDGGTNEKLFF.

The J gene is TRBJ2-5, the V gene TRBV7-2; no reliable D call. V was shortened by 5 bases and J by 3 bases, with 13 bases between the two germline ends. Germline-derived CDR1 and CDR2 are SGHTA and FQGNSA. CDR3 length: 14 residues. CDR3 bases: TGTGCCAGCAGCGAAGGGTCTGTGGAAGAGACCCAGTACTTC. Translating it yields CASSEGSVEETQYF.

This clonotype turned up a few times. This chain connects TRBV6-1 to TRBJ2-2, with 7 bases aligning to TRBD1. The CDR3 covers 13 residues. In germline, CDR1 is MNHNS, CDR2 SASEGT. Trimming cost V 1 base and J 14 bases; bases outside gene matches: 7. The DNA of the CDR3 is TGTGCCAGCAGTGAAGAAATGACAGGGAACCTGTTTTTT. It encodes CASSEEMTGNLFF.

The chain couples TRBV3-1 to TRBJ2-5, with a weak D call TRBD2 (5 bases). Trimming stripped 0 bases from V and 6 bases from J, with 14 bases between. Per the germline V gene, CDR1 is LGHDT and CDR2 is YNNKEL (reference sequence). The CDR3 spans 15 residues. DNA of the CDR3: TGTGCCAGCAGCCAAGATCCTTCGGGGATCCAGACCCAGTACTTC. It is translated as CASSQDPSGIQTQYF.

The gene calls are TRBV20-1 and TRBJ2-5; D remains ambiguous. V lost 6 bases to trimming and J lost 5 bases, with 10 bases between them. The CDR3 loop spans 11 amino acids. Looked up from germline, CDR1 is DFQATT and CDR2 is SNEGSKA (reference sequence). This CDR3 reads CSAPGSETQYF. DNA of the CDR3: TGCAGTGCCCCCGGCAGCGAGACCCAGTACTTC.

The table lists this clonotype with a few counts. The CDR3 region has the DNA TGCAGTGCTAACCCCTTGAGGACAGGGGAACAGAAACTGTTTTTT. It codes for CSANPLRTGEQKLFF. V is TRBV20-1 and J is TRBJ1-4, with 9 bases aligning to TRBD1. V shed 4 bases, J shed 11 bases, and the junction held 14 bases outside the gene matches. Germline CDR1 and CDR2: DFQATT and SNEGSKA (reference sequence). This CDR3 spans 15 amino acids.

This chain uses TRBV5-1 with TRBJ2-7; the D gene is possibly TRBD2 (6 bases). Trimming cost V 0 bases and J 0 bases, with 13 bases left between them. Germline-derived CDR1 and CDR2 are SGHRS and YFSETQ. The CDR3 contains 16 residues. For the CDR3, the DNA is TGCGCCAGCAGCTTGGCCGGGAGAGGGAGCTCCTACGAGCAGTACTTC. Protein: CASSLAGRGSSYEQYF.

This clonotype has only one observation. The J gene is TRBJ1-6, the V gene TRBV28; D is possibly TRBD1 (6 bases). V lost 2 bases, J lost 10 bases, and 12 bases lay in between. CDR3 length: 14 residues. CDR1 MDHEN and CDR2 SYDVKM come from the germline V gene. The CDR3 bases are TGTGCCAGCAGTTTAACAGGGCTAAACTCACCCCTCCACTTT. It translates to CASSLTGLNSPLHF.

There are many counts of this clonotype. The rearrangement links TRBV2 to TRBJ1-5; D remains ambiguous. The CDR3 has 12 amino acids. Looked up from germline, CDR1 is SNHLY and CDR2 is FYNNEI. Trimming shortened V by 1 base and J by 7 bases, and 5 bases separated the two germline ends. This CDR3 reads CASSEGPQPQHF. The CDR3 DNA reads TGTGCCAGCAGTGAAGGACCCCAGCCCCAGCATTTT.

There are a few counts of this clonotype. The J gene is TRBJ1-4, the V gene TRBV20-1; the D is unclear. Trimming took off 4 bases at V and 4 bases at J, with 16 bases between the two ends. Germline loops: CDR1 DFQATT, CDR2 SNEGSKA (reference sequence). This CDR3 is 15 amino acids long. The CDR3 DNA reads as TGCAGTGCTACCCTCCCCCGGGAGTATAATGAAAAACTGTTTTTT. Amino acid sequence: CSATLPREYNEKLFF.

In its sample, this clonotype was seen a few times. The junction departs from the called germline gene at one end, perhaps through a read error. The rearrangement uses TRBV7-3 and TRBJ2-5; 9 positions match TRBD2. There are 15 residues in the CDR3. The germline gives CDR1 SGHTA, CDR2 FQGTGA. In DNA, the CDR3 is TGTGCCAGCAGCTTAGCAAGCGGGGGGCAAGGGACCCAGTACTTC. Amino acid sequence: CASSLASGGQGTQYF.

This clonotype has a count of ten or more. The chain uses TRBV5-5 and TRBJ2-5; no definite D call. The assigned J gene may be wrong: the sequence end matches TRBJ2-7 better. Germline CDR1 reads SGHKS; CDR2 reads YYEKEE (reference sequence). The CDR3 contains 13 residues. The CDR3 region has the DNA TGTGCCAGCAGCTACCTGCCTCGCAGCGAGCAGTACTTC. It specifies CASSYLPRSEQYF.

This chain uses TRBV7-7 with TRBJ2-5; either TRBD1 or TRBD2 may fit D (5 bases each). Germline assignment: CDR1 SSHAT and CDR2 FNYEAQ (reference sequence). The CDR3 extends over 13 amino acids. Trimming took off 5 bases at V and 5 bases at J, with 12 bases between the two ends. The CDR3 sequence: CASSQGWGETQYF. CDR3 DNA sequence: TGTGCCAGCAGCCAGGGCTGGGGGGAGACCCAGTACTTC.

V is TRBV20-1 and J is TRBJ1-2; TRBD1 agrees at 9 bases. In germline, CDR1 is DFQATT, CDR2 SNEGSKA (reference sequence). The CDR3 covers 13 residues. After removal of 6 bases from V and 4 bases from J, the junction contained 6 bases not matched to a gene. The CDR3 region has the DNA TGCAGTGCCTGGACAGGGGTGGGCTATGGCTACACCTTC. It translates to CSAWTGVGYGYTF.

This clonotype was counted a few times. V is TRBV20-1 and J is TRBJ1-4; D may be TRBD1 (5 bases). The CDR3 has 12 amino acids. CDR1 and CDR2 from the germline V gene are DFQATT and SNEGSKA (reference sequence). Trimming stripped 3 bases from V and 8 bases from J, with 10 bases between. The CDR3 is CSASSGQEKLFF. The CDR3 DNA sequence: TGCAGTGCTAGTTCAGGGCAAGAAAAACTGTTTTTT.

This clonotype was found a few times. The CDR3 protein is CASGPGLAGGSSYNEQFF. CDR3 DNA sequence: TGTGCCAGCGGCCCGGGGCTAGCGGGGGGAAGCTCCTACAATGAGCAGTTCTTC. The chain carries TRBV9 and TRBJ2-1; 11 positions agree with TRBD2. CDR1 and CDR2 from the germline V gene are SGDLS and YYNGEE. V gave up 7 bases and J gave up 0 bases; unmatched junction bases: 12. The length of the CDR3 is 18 residues.

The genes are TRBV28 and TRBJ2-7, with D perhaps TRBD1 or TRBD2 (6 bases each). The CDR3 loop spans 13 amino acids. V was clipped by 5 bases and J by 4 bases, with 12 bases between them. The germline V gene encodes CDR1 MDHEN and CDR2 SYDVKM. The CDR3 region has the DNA TGTGCCAGCAGTAGACTAGGGGGGTACGAGCAGTACTTC. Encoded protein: CASSRLGGYEQYF.

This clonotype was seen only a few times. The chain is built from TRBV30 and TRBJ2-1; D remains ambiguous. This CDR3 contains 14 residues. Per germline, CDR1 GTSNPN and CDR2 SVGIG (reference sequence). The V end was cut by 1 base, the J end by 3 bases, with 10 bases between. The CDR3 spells CAWSARSGYNEQFF. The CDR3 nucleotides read TGTGCCTGGAGTGCTCGGTCAGGCTACAATGAGCAGTTCTTC.

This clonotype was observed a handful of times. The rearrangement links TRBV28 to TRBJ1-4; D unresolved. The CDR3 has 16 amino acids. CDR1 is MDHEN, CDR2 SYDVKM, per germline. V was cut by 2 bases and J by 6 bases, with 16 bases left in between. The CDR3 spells CASSLPERGRYEKLFF. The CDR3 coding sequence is TGTGCCAGCAGTTTACCCGAACGGGGTCGCTATGAAAAACTGTTTTTT.

The CDR3 loop is CASSPRQGIQPQHF. In DNA form, the CDR3 reads TGTGCCAGCAGTCCCCGACAGGGAATTCAGCCCCAGCATTTT. This chain joins TRBV12-3 or TRBV12-4 and TRBJ1-5, with 7 bases lining up with TRBD1. The CDR3 runs 14 residues. The J segment lost 6 bases and the V segment lost 5 bases, leaving 7 bases of the junction unmatched.